This TCR beta chain was identified in a study of spatial heterogeneity in lung cancer. On the study more broadly: Unique TCR and UMI combinations averaged more than ten appearances each in raw reads.

Time point: sample taken at primary tumor resection. Frozen PBMC, nontumor lung or tumor provided whole RNA, which was sequenced unsorted. Donation came from about 72 patients with untreated early-stage non-small cell lung cancer. Every TCR cDNA molecule bore a unique molecular identifier. TCRdb processed the 5' RACE reads anew with MiXCR; each CDR3 protein has one entry. This sample has about 82,000 distinct CDR3 sequences; roughly 12% occur once, and the top ten carry 4.6%. This clonotype showed up just a few times. Trimming took 4 bases from V and 2 from J, leaving 13 bases between them. The CDR3 is 14 amino acids. CDR1 and CDR2 (germline): SQVTM, ANQGSEA.

The chain joins TRBV29-1 to TRBJ2-3, with D perhaps TRBD1 (5 bases). This sample comprised PBMCs, obtained at surgery. The sequence derives from a male donor with early-stage non-small cell lung cancer. In DNA form, the CDR3 reads TGCAGCGTTGTGCAGGGCGCCAACACAGATACGCAGTATTTT. This gives the protein CSVVQGANTDTQYF.